This TCR beta chain was recovered during a study of blood T cell repertoires in COVID-19. Overall study context: T cells, B-cell-depleted T cells, or PBMCs supplied cDNA or gDNA.

Participants spanned ages about 18 to 90 years and resided in about two dozen US areas. Participants' reported clinical history set cohort assignment. In its sample, this clone was seen once. In the source study's methods: Amplification from reference gene primers served as the basis for estimated nucleated cell counts. Data came from immunoSEQ multiplex PCR; TCRdb stores just in-frame clones and leaves some out. That table furnishes V, J and clone size, whereas the DNA furnished D and trimming. The data contain roughly 250,000 clones, 75% to 95% of them seen just once; the ten biggest clones take up under 2.5%. V lost 5 bases and J lost 2; bases outside the gene matches: 7. The CDR3 has 15 residues. Germline CDR1 reads MNHEY; CDR2 reads SMNVEV (reference sequence).

The specimen sequenced was PBMCs or T cells enriched from blood (not recorded which). The sequence derives from a woman between 18 and 29 years old who had recovered from COVID-19. V gene TRBV27 combines with J gene TRBJ1-1, with TRBD1 matching over 8 bases. The DNA of the CDR3 is TGTGCCAGCAGTCCGGACAGGGCACTCAACACTGAAGCTTTCTTT. This sequence encodes CASSPDRALNTEAFF.